Listed below are T cell receptor beta chains from one sample, sequenced in a study of PD-1 blockade in classical Hodgkin lymphoma. Generated by immunoSEQ multiplex PCR, the TCRdb table keeps only in-frame clones and is missing some. The table has about 17,000 clones, 65% to 85% seen once. Source: CD4+ T cells from blood, taken before the fourth cycle of nivolumab. The receptors were gathered from a human donor with classical Hodgkin lymphoma. Each CDR3 is given with its conserved first and last residue. A D gene is named only where the DNA matches it firmly. The listing skips clone size in some rows; elsewhere it reads once, few, many or a size class.

D gene: TRBD2
clone size: NA
J gene: TRBJ2-7
V gene: TRBV18
CDR3 DNA: TGTGCCAGCTCACCCCCGGGACTAGCGGATTTCTCCTACGAGCAGTACTTC
CDR3 protein: CASSPPGLADFSYEQYF

D gene: NA
clone size: NA
J gene: TRBJ1-5
V gene: TRBV25-1
CDR3 DNA: TGTGCCAGCAGTGATCCGGCAGGGCCCCAGCATTTT
CDR3 protein: CASSDPAGPQHF

D gene: TRBD2
clone size: NA
J gene: TRBJ2-1
V gene: TRBV7-9
CDR3 DNA: TGTGCCAGCAGCTTAGTCCCGGGAGGTGAGCAGTTCTTC
CDR3 protein: CASSLVPGGEQFF

D gene: TRBD2
clone size: NA
J gene: TRBJ2-5
V gene: TRBV29-1
CDR3 DNA: TGCAGCGGCGGACTAGCGGATCATCAGTACTTC
CDR3 protein: CSGGLADHQYF

D gene: NA
clone size: few
J gene: TRBJ2-7
V gene: TRBV6-1
CDR3 DNA: TGTGCCAGCAGTGCTAGTCGGCTTTCCTACGAGCAGTACTTC
CDR3 protein: CASSASRLSYEQYF

D gene: NA
clone size: NA
J gene: TRBJ2-7
V gene: TRBV11-2
CDR3 DNA: TGTGCCAGCAGCTTAAATTACGAGCAGTACTTC
CDR3 protein: CASSLNYEQYF

D gene: TRBD2
clone size: NA
J gene: TRBJ2-7
V gene: TRBV7-2
CDR3 DNA: TGTGCCAGCAGCCAAGCGGGAGGGCGTACCTACGAGCAGTACTTC
CDR3 protein: CASSQAGGRTYEQYF

D gene: TRBD1
clone size: NA
J gene: TRBJ1-1
V gene: TRBV6-6
CDR3 DNA: TGTGCCAGCAGTGCAGGGGGTGAGTACACTGAAGCTTTCTTT
CDR3 protein: CASSAGGEYTEAFF

D gene: TRBD1
clone size: few
J gene: TRBJ2-7
V gene: TRBV2
CDR3 DNA: TGTGCCAGCAGTTGTGGGACAGGGGGCTACGAGCAGTACTTC
CDR3 protein: CASSCGTGGYEQYF

D gene: NA
clone size: medium-sized
J gene: TRBJ1-2
V gene: TRBV19
CDR3 DNA: TGTGCCAGTTCAAAAGGGGGGGTCTATGGCTACACCTTC
CDR3 protein: CASSKGGVYGYTF

D gene: NA
clone size: NA
J gene: TRBJ1-5
V gene: TRBV28
CDR3 DNA: TGTGCCAGCAGGGGAAATCAGCCCCAGCATTTT
CDR3 protein: CASRGNQPQHF

D gene: NA
clone size: few
J gene: TRBJ1-1
V gene: TRBV6-6
CDR3 DNA: TGTGCCAGCTTCTTAATAATAGGGGGGAGTGAAGCTTTCTTT
CDR3 protein: CASFLIIGGSEAFF

D gene: NA
clone size: NA
J gene: TRBJ2-3
V gene: TRBV18
CDR3 DNA: TGTGCCAGCTCACCACCCGGCAGGGGTGCAGATACGCAGTATTTT
CDR3 protein: CASSPPGRGADTQYF

D gene: NA
clone size: NA
J gene: TRBJ2-7
V gene: TRBV5-1
CDR3 DNA: TGCGCCAGCAGCTTGGGACTAGTGGCCAACTACGAGCAGTACTTC
CDR3 protein: CASSLGLVANYEQYF

D gene: NA
clone size: NA
J gene: TRBJ1-4
V gene: TRBV7-9
CDR3 DNA: TGTGCCAGCAGCCCGGCGCCGGCGTATAATGAAAAACTGTTTTTT
CDR3 protein: CASSPAPAYNEKLFF

D gene: NA
clone size: NA
J gene: TRBJ2-3
V gene: TRBV2
CDR3 DNA: TGTGCCAGCAGTGGACACAGGGAAAACACAGATACGCAGTATTTT
CDR3 protein: CASSGHRENTDTQYF

D gene: NA
clone size: NA
J gene: TRBJ2-3
V gene: TRBV18
CDR3 DNA: TGTGCCAGCTCCAACTTAGGTTTGTTGGATACGCAGTATTTT
CDR3 protein: CASSNLGLLDTQYF

D gene: NA
clone size: NA
J gene: TRBJ2-3
V gene: TRBV5-1
CDR3 DNA: TGCGCCAGCAGCTTTGAGGGCAGTCACGCAGATACGCAGTATTTT
CDR3 protein: CASSFEGSHADTQYF

D gene: TRBD2
clone size: few
J gene: TRBJ2-7
V gene: TRBV6-1
CDR3 DNA: TGTGCCAGCAGTGAACGATCCCCTTCACTAGCGGGAGTTTTCTACGAGCAGTACTTC
CDR3 protein: CASSERSPSLAGVFYEQYF

D gene: TRBD1
clone size: NA
J gene: TRBJ2-7
V gene: TRBV6-1
CDR3 DNA: TGTGCCAGCAGAAAACAGGGGCCCCAAACCTACGAGCAGTACTTC
CDR3 protein: CASRKQGPQTYEQYF

D gene: NA
clone size: NA
J gene: TRBJ2-2
V gene: TRBV11-2
CDR3 DNA: TGTGCCAGCAGCTCCAACACCGGGGAGCTGTTTTTT
CDR3 protein: CASSSNTGELFF

D gene: NA
clone size: NA
J gene: TRBJ1-1
V gene: TRBV7-9
CDR3 DNA: TGTGCCAGCAGCTTAGGGGCAGAGAACACTGAAGCTTTCTTT
CDR3 protein: CASSLGAENTEAFF

D gene: TRBD1
clone size: NA
J gene: TRBJ2-7
V gene: TRBV7-2
CDR3 DNA: TGTGCCAGCAGCGTAGCGACAGGGTACTCCTACGAGCAGTACTTC
CDR3 protein: CASSVATGYSYEQYF

D gene: TRBD2
clone size: NA
J gene: TRBJ2-1
V gene: TRBV6-6
CDR3 DNA: TGTGCCAGCAGCACCTCGACTAGCGGGAGAAATGAGCAGTTCTTC
CDR3 protein: CASSTSTSGRNEQFF

D gene: TRBD1
clone size: NA
J gene: TRBJ1-5
V gene: TRBV10-3
CDR3 DNA: TGTGCCATCAGCGGCGGACAGGGAGAGGTTCAGCCCCAGCATTTT
CDR3 protein: CAISGGQGEVQPQHF

D gene: TRBD1
clone size: NA
J gene: TRBJ2-1
V gene: TRBV5-1
CDR3 DNA: TGCGCCAGCAGCTGGGGACAGGGGGCGGGGAATGAGCAGTTCTTC
CDR3 protein: CASSWGQGAGNEQFF

D gene: TRBD1
clone size: NA
J gene: TRBJ2-6
V gene: TRBV30
CDR3 DNA: TGTGCCTGGAGAGGGACAGCAAGAAACTCTGGGGCCAACGTCCTGACTTTC
CDR3 protein: CAWRGTARNSGANVLTF

D gene: NA
clone size: NA
J gene: TRBJ2-5
V gene: TRBV18
CDR3 DNA: TGTGCCAGCTCACCATATTTCCCCCGGGGTTCGCAAGAGACCCAGTACTTC
CDR3 protein: CASSPYFPRGSQETQYF

D gene: NA
clone size: NA
J gene: TRBJ2-6
V gene: TRBV25-1
CDR3 DNA: TGTGCCAGCAGTCCCAGCACAACTGGACAAAGTCGGGCCAACGTCCTGACTTTC
CDR3 protein: CASSPSTTGQSRANVLTF

D gene: NA
clone size: few
J gene: TRBJ2-1
V gene: TRBV28
CDR3 DNA: TGTGCCAGCAGTTCGAACAGCCGGAATGAGCAGTTCTTC
CDR3 protein: CASSSNSRNEQFF

D gene: TRBD2
clone size: NA
J gene: TRBJ2-7
V gene: TRBV10-1
CDR3 DNA: TGCGCCAGCAGTGAGCCGGGGACTAGCGGCGAGCAGTACTTC
CDR3 protein: CASSEPGTSGEQYF

D gene: NA
clone size: NA
J gene: TRBJ2-7
V gene: TRBV6-6
CDR3 DNA: TGTGCCAGCAGTCCGGAAGGGATCTTATACGAGCAGTACTTC
CDR3 protein: CASSPEGILYEQYF

D gene: NA
clone size: NA
J gene: TRBJ2-3
V gene: TRBV14
CDR3 DNA: TGTGCCAGCAGCCACACAGATACGCAGTATTTT
CDR3 protein: CASSHTDTQYF

D gene: TRBD2
clone size: few
J gene: TRBJ2-1
V gene: TRBV19
CDR3 DNA: TGTGCCAGTAGTATAATACGTACTAGCGGGGGGAGGGAGCAGTTCTTC
CDR3 protein: CASSIIRTSGGREQFF

D gene: NA
clone size: NA
J gene: TRBJ1-1
V gene: TRBV5-1
CDR3 DNA: TGCGCCAGCAGTTTAGGGGATGACACTGAAGCTTTCTTT
CDR3 protein: CASSLGDDTEAFF

D gene: TRBD2
clone size: large
J gene: TRBJ2-7
V gene: TRBV7-2
CDR3 DNA: TGTGCCAGCAGTGCCGGGACTAGCGGGATTAGGTCCTACGAGCAGTACTTC
CDR3 protein: CASSAGTSGIRSYEQYF

D gene: TRBD2
clone size: NA
J gene: TRBJ2-7
V gene: TRBV9
CDR3 DNA: TGTGCCAGCAGCGCCCGAGAGGCTAGCGGGAGGTCCGAGCAGTACTTC
CDR3 protein: CASSAREASGRSEQYF

D gene: NA
clone size: few
J gene: TRBJ1-1
V gene: TRBV18
CDR3 DNA: TGTGCCAGCTCACTTAACTTGAACACTGAAGCTTTCTTT
CDR3 protein: CASSLNLNTEAFF

D gene: NA
clone size: NA
J gene: TRBJ2-1
V gene: TRBV15
CDR3 DNA: TGTGCCACCAGCCGCGGCATTGGGGCCTACAATGAGCAGTTCTTC
CDR3 protein: CATSRGIGAYNEQFF

D gene: NA
clone size: NA
J gene: TRBJ2-3
V gene: TRBV10-3
CDR3 DNA: TGTGCCATCAGTGAGTCCGGACAATCAAAGGGGGATACGCAGTATTTT
CDR3 protein: CAISESGQSKGDTQYF

D gene: TRBD1
clone size: NA
J gene: TRBJ2-7
V gene: TRBV6-1
CDR3 DNA: TGTGCCAGCAGTGGAACAGGGGTGTCCTACGAGCAGTACTTC
CDR3 protein: CASSGTGVSYEQYF

D gene: TRBD2
clone size: NA
J gene: TRBJ2-5
V gene: TRBV5-1
CDR3 DNA: TGCGCCAGCAGCCCACTGGGAGGGACTAGCGGACAAGAGACCCAGTACTTC
CDR3 protein: CASSPLGGTSGQETQYF

D gene: TRBD1
clone size: NA
J gene: TRBJ1-4
V gene: TRBV28
CDR3 DNA: TGTGCCAGCAGTACCCCCGGGACAGGGTCAACTAATGAAAAACTGTTTTTT
CDR3 protein: CASSTPGTGSTNEKLFF

D gene: TRBD1
clone size: NA
J gene: TRBJ1-5
V gene: TRBV18
CDR3 DNA: TGTGCCAGCTCATCCAGGCCTCTTACAGGGGACGGCCATCAGCCCCAGCATTTT
CDR3 protein: CASSSRPLTGDGHQPQHF

D gene: TRBD1
clone size: NA
J gene: TRBJ1-6
V gene: TRBV9
CDR3 DNA: TGTGCCAGCAGCCCCCGAGGGGGACAGGGGAATTCACCCCTCCACTTT
CDR3 protein: CASSPRGGQGNSPLHF

D gene: NA
clone size: NA
J gene: TRBJ2-3
V gene: TRBV10-3
CDR3 DNA: TGTGCCATCAGTGAAGGGGGGAGCACAGATACGCAGTATTTT
CDR3 protein: CAISEGGSTDTQYF

D gene: NA
clone size: NA
J gene: TRBJ2-3
V gene: TRBV5-1
CDR3 DNA: TGCGCCAGCAGCTTGGGTTTGGGGGCTAGCACAGATACGCAGTATTTT
CDR3 protein: CASSLGLGASTDTQYF

D gene: NA
clone size: NA
J gene: TRBJ1-1
V gene: TRBV10-1
CDR3 DNA: TGCGCCAGCAGTGAAGGTTTGAACACTGAAGCTTTCTTT
CDR3 protein: CASSEGLNTEAFF

D gene: NA
clone size: NA
J gene: TRBJ2-7
V gene: TRBV5-5
CDR3 DNA: TGTGCCAGCAGCGCAAATCTACAGGCCTCCTACGAGCAGTACTTC
CDR3 protein: CASSANLQASYEQYF

D gene: NA
clone size: NA
J gene: TRBJ2-7
V gene: TRBV6-1
CDR3 DNA: TGTGCCAGCAGCAGGACGGACGAGCAGTACTTC
CDR3 protein: CASSRTDEQYF

D gene: NA
clone size: NA
J gene: TRBJ2-4
V gene: TRBV28
CDR3 DNA: TGTGCCAGCAGTTTACAGGGGGGGAACATTCAGTACTTC
CDR3 protein: CASSLQGGNIQYF

D gene: NA
clone size: NA
J gene: TRBJ1-1
V gene: TRBV18
CDR3 DNA: TGTGCCAGCTCAGCCTTTGGGGACACTGAAGCTTTCTTT
CDR3 protein: CASSAFGDTEAFF

D gene: NA
clone size: medium-sized
J gene: TRBJ2-7
V gene: TRBV15
CDR3 DNA: TGTGCCACCAGCGGGGGACACTACGAGCAGTACTTC
CDR3 protein: CATSGGHYEQYF

D gene: TRBD1
clone size: NA
J gene: TRBJ1-2
V gene: TRBV2
CDR3 DNA: TGTGCCAACAGTGATAACAGGGGTGGCTACACCTTC
CDR3 protein: CANSDNRGGYTF

D gene: NA
clone size: NA
J gene: TRBJ2-1
V gene: TRBV18
CDR3 DNA: TGTGCCAGCTCACCAACCTCCGGCTTCAATGAGCAGTTCTTC
CDR3 protein: CASSPTSGFNEQFF